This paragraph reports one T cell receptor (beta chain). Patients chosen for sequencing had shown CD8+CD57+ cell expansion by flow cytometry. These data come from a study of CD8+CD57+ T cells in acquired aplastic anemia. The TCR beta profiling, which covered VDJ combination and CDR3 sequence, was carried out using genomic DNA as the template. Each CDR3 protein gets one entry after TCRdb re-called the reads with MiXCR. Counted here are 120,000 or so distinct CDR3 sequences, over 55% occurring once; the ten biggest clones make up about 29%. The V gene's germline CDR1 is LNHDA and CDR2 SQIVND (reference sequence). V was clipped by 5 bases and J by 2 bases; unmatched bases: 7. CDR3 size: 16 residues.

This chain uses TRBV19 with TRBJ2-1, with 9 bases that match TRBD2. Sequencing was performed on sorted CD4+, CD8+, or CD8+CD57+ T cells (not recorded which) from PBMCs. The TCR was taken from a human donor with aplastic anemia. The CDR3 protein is CASSLRLAVPYNEQFF. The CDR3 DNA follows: TGTGCCAGTAGTCTAAGACTAGCGGTGCCCTACAATGAGCAGTTCTTC.